Listed here are 28 T cell receptor beta chains from one sample, sequenced in a study of blood T cell repertoires in COVID-19. Profiling relied on immunoSEQ multiplex PCR, and the TCRdb table lists in-frame clones only, not all of them. The profile shows under 250,000 clones, roughly 85% of them singletons. Sequenced sample: peripheral blood. These receptors came from a man aged 50 to 60 with COVID-19, enrolled during active disease.

This clone has only one observation. The chain links TRBV30 to TRBJ1-5; D may be TRBD1 (5 bases). CDR1 is GTSNPN, CDR2 SVGIG, per germline (reference sequence). Trimming removed 0 bases from V and 0 bases from J, with 9 bases in between. The CDR3 has 15 amino acids. The CDR3, as DNA: TGTGCCTGGAGTGTAGGTGGACATAGCAATCAGCCCCAGCATTTT. Amino acid sequence: CAWSVGGHSNQPQHF.

Concerning this clone itself: The same CDR3 arises from other DNA sequences in this sample as well. The CDR3 sequence is CASSPTGGETQYF. CDR3 DNA: TGTGCCAGCAGTCCCACTGGGGGGGAGACCCAGTACTTC. The chain uses TRBV12-3 or TRBV12-4 and TRBJ2-5; maybe TRBD2 (6 bases). CDR3 length: 13 residues. The V and J ends lost 5 bases and 5 bases respectively, with 12 bases between them.

The chain uses TRBV4-3 and TRBJ2-7, with TRBD1 matching 11 bases. V lost 4 bases to trimming and J lost 5 bases; unmatched junction nucleotides: 4. The CDR3 contains 14 residues. Germline assignment: CDR1 LGHNA and CDR2 YSLEER. CDR3 in amino acids: CASSPDRGQDEQYF. CDR3 nucleotide sequence: TGCGCCAGCAGCCCGGACAGGGGGCAGGACGAGCAGTACTTC.

This clone was counted only a few times. J is TRBJ2-7 and V is TRBV7-2; D is perhaps TRBD1 (6 bases). Per the germline V gene, CDR1 is SGHTA and CDR2 is FQGNSA. The V end lost 1 base, the J end lost 6 bases, and 13 bases lay between the germline ends. CDR3 length: 14 residues. CDR3 residues: CASSLGQAVGEQYF. In DNA, the CDR3 is TGTGCCAGCAGCTTAGGACAGGCGGTGGGCGAGCAGTACTTC.

The genes are TRBV6-4 and TRBJ1-2; tentatively, D is TRBD1 (6 bases). CDR3 size: 13 residues. Between the trimmed V and J ends, which lost 2 bases and 7 bases, there was a span of 11 bases. Germline V gene data show CDR1 as MRHNA and CDR2 as SNTAGT. The CDR3 region is CASSDQGSTGYTF. DNA of the CDR3: TGTGCCAGCAGTGACCAGGGGAGTACTGGCTACACCTTC.

This sequence joins TRBV6-5 and TRBJ2-7; 8 bases fit TRBD2. In germline, CDR1 is MNHEY, CDR2 SVGAGI. With 8 bases clipped from V and 2 bases from J, the junction kept 8 bases outside the gene matches. The CDR3 extends over 14 amino acids. CDR3: CASQQAGGAYEQYF. In DNA, the CDR3 is TGTGCCAGCCAGCAGGCGGGGGGAGCCTACGAGCAGTACTTC.

The J gene is TRBJ1-4, the V gene TRBV4-1; 9 bases match TRBD1. The CDR3 length is 17 residues. The germline CDR1 and CDR2 sequences are MGHRA and YSYEKL. V trimming: 4 bases; J trimming: 3 bases; junction bases outside the gene matches: 9. CDR3 coding DNA: TGCGCCAGCAGCCCTGCGAACAGGGGGCAAGCTAATGAAAAACTGTTTTTT. This codes for CASSPANRGQANEKLFF.

V is TRBV7-2 and J is TRBJ1-6, with TRBD1 identical over 8 bases. The CDR3 is 15 amino acids. The germline CDR1 and CDR2 sequences are SGHTA and FQGNSA. V gave up 5 bases and J gave up 5 bases; unmatched junction bases: 5. The CDR3 DNA sequence: TGTGCCAGCAGCCCGAGGACAGGGAATAATTCACCCCTCCACTTT. As protein: CASSPRTGNNSPLHF. Drawing the rest from reference TRBV7-2 and TRBJ1-6, the complete variable domain is GAGVSQSPSNKVTEKGKDVELRCDPISGHTALYWYRQSLGQGLEFLIYFQGNSAPDKSGLPSDRFSAERTGGSVSTLTIQRTQQEDSAVYLCASSPRTGNNSPLHFGNGTRLTVT.

In its sample, this clone was seen a few times. This CDR3 reads CASSVGDSSFYNEQFF. CDR3 sequence (DNA): TGTGCCAGCAGCGTCGGGGACAGCTCCTTCTACAATGAGCAGTTCTTC. The rearrangement links TRBV9 to TRBJ2-1, with 7 bases matching TRBD1. The germline CDR1 and CDR2 sequences are SGDLS and YYNGEE. The V and J ends lost 2 bases and 3 bases, in that order; junction bases with no gene match: 8. The length of the CDR3 is 16 residues.

The chain combines TRBV24-1 with TRBJ2-1; 9 bases align to TRBD2. The V segment lost 1 base and the J segment 3 bases; nucleotides outside the gene matches: 3. Germline CDR1 and CDR2: KGHDR and SFDVKD. This CDR3 is 16 amino acids long. CDR3 nucleotide sequence: TGTGCCACCAGTGATTTTAGCGGGGGACACTACAATGAGCAGTTCTTC. Protein product: CATSDFSGGHYNEQFF.

The chain joins TRBV5-5 to TRBJ1-2, with TRBD1 matching over 10 bases. After removal of 4 bases from V and 4 bases from J, the junction contained 10 bases not matched to a gene. The CDR3 covers 16 residues. CDR1 and CDR2 (germline): SGHKS, YYEKEE (reference sequence). The CDR3: CASSLRTGQGIYGYTF. CDR3 sequence (DNA): TGTGCCAGCAGCCTGAGGACGGGACAGGGGATCTATGGCTACACCTTC.

This chain uses TRBV7-9 with TRBJ2-5, with 7 bases aligning to TRBD2. CDR3 length equals 13 residues. From germline, CDR1 is SEHNR and CDR2 FQNEAQ (reference sequence). Losses at the gene ends were 6 bases for V and 2 bases for J; bases not matched to a gene: 3. In nucleotides, the CDR3 is TGTGCCAGCAGGCGACTAGCTCAAGAGACCCAGTACTTC. Residues: CASRRLAQETQYF.

The chain couples TRBV29-1 to TRBJ1-4; a weak D match, TRBD1 (6 bases). V was cut by 4 bases and J by 3 bases, with 9 bases left in between. Germline CDR1 reads SQVTM; CDR2 reads ANQGSEA. The CDR3 totals 13 residues. The CDR3 DNA reads TGCAGCGTTGGGGGGCGCGCTAATGAAAAACTGTTTTTT. It is translated as CSVGGRANEKLFF.

The chain links TRBV5-1 to TRBJ2-2; a weak D match, TRBD2 (6 bases). V shed 4 bases and J shed 1 base, with 11 bases lying between them. The CDR3 spans 15 residues. Germline V gene lookup returns CDR1 SGHRS and CDR2 YFSETQ. The CDR3 spells CASSPTSENTGELFF. The CDR3 bases are TGCGCCAGCAGCCCGACTAGTGAGAACACCGGGGAGCTGTTTTTT.

This sequence joins TRBV5-4 and TRBJ2-5, with D perhaps TRBD1 (6 bases). CDR3 length equals 14 residues. V lost 4 bases and J lost 1, with 11 bases in between. CDR1 is SGHNT, CDR2 YYREEE, per germline (reference sequence). Here the CDR3 DNA reads TGTGCCAGCAGCCGTCGGGACACCCAAGAGACCCAGTACTTC. Its protein is CASSRRDTQETQYF.

This chain uses TRBV4-1 with TRBJ1-2, with 9 bases that match TRBD1. With V trimmed by 1 base and J by 6 bases, 6 bases remained unmatched. CDR3 length equals 15 residues. CDR1 and CDR2 (germline): MGHRA, YSYEKL. The chain's CDR3 is CASSQGFRTGDGYTF. CDR3 bases: TGCGCCAGCAGCCAAGGCTTCCGGACAGGGGATGGCTACACCTTC.

This clone was recorded a few times. The chain is built from TRBV3-1 (or the pseudogene TRBV3-2) and TRBJ1-1; possible D gene TRBD1, 6 bases. V shed 1 base and J shed 4 bases, with 16 bases lying between them. This CDR3 comprises 16 residues. CDR1 and CDR2 (germline): LGHDT, YNNKEL (reference sequence). The CDR3 DNA is TGTGCCAGCAGCCAAGTTGCGGGGGGGCGTACCACTGAAGCTTTCTTT. Translation: CASSQVAGGRTTEAFF.

The chain carries TRBV30 and TRBJ2-1; 9 bases are shared with TRBD2. V lost 0 bases to trimming and J lost 12 bases; unmatched junction nucleotides: 12. The CDR3 covers 15 residues. The germline CDR1 and CDR2 sequences are GTSNPN and SVGIG (reference sequence). CDR3 nucleotides: TGTGCCTGGAGTGTTCTCGCGGGGGGGCCCGAGGTGCAGTTCTTC. Translating it yields CAWSVLAGGPEVQFF.

This rearrangement joins TRBV14 to TRBJ2-3; a possible D gene is TRBD2 (5 bases). Germline V lookup: CDR1 SGHDN, CDR2 FVKESK. The CDR3 length is 15 residues. Trimming cost V 1 base and J 2 bases, with 10 bases left between them. The CDR3 region has the DNA TGTGCCAGCAGCCAAGCGGGAACGCTCACAGATACGCAGTATTTT. Residues: CASSQAGTLTDTQYF. Drawing the rest from reference TRBV14 and TRBJ2-3, the complete variable domain is EAGVTQFPSHSVIEKGQTVTLRCDPISGHDNLYWYRRVMGKEIKFLLHFVKESKQDESGMPNNRFLAERTGGTYSTLKVQPAELEDSGVYFCASSQAGTLTDTQYFGPGTRLTVL.

In this sample, this clone turned up once. This chain links TRBV3-1 (or the pseudogene TRBV3-2) with TRBJ2-7; D not certain. Germline CDR1 and CDR2: LGHDT and YNNKEL (reference sequence). With 1 base removed from V and 5 bases from J, the gap between germline ends came to 12 bases. There are 14 residues in the CDR3. The CDR3 is CASSQVKASDEQYF. The DNA for the CDR3 is TGTGCCAGCAGCCAAGTCAAAGCCTCGGACGAGCAGTACTTC.

The genes are TRBV4-1 and TRBJ1-2, with 7 bases aligning to TRBD1. This CDR3 is 14 amino acids long. CDR1 and CDR2 from the germline V gene are MGHRA and YSYEKL. V dropped 0 bases and J dropped 7; count of bases not matched to a gene: 5. The CDR3 DNA reads as TGCGCCAGCAGCCAAGAAACGGGACAGACTGGCTACACCTTC. It codes for CASSQETGQTGYTF.

The chain employs TRBV29-1 and TRBJ1-1, with 7 bases lining up with TRBD1. V was clipped by 8 bases and J by 4 bases; unmatched bases: 4. The CDR3 spans 11 residues. Germline V lookup: CDR1 SQVTM, CDR2 ANQGSEA. DNA for the CDR3: TGCAGCATCTCAGGGGGCACTGAAGCTTTCTTT. Amino acids: CSISGGTEAFF.

The V and J genes are TRBV6-5 and TRBJ1-6; D might be TRBD1 (6 bases). The V gene lost 3 bases and the J gene lost 10 bases, with 19 bases spanning the gap. Germline lookup yields CDR1 MNHEY and CDR2 SVGAGI. The CDR3 is 16 residues long. The CDR3 DNA sequence: TGTGCCAGCAGTTATATTTTGGGCAGGGGATCATCACCCCTCCACTTT. As protein: CASSYILGRGSSPLHF.

This sequence joins TRBV5-6 and TRBJ1-2; D is unclear. The CDR3 has 14 amino acids. Per germline, CDR1 SGHDT and CDR2 YYEEEE. V was clipped by 1 base and J by 4 bases, with 11 bases between them. CDR3 loop: CASSLNGGIYGYTF. The CDR3 nucleotides are TGTGCCAGCAGCTTGAACGGAGGAATCTATGGCTACACCTTC. The whole variable domain, filled in from reference TRBV5-6 and TRBJ1-2, reads DAGVTQSPTHLIKTRGQQVTLRCSPKSGHDTVSWYQQALGQGPQFIFQYYEEEERQRGNFPDRFSGHQFPNYSSELNVNALLLGDSALYLCASSLNGGIYGYTFGSGTRLTVV.

This sequence joins TRBV5-6 and TRBJ1-2, with a tentative D call TRBD1 (6 bases). V shed 4 bases and J shed 4 bases, with 8 bases lying between them. The V gene's germline CDR1 is SGHDT and CDR2 YYEEEE. The CDR3 has 12 amino acids. In DNA, the CDR3 is TGTGCCAGCAGCGGGGACACCTATGGCTACACCTTC. Translating it yields CASSGDTYGYTF.

This clone was counted a single time. The chain joins TRBV11-3 to TRBJ2-7, with 9 bases fitting TRBD1. Germline trimming cut 4 bases from V and 7 bases from J; bases unmatched to any gene: 5. The germline gives CDR1 SGHNT, CDR2 YENEEA. The length of the CDR3 is 13 residues. CDR3 in amino acids: CASSSTGGREQYF. CDR3 bases: TGTGCCAGCAGCTCGACAGGGGGAAGAGAGCAGTACTTC.

This clone is a singleton in its sample. The chain uses TRBV5-1 and TRBJ1-2, with 7 bases identical to TRBD1. V gave up 4 bases and J gave up 1 base; unmatched junction bases: 13. The CDR3 is 17 residues long. Germline-derived CDR1 and CDR2 are SGHRS and YFSETQ. In nucleotides, the CDR3 is TGCGCCAGCAGCGTAGAACCGTCAGGGGGTTTTAACTATGGCTACACCTTC. Translating it yields CASSVEPSGGFNYGYTF.

In its sample, this clone was seen a few times. The V call is TRBV3-1 (or the pseudogene TRBV3-2), the J call TRBJ2-3, with 16 bases that match TRBD2. J was trimmed by 0 bases and V by 5 bases; bases with no gene match: 8. The length of the CDR3 is 19 residues. The germline V gene has CDR1 LGHDT and CDR2 YNNKEL (reference sequence). CDR3 region: CASSLGLAGGPTSTDTQYF. For the CDR3, the DNA is TGTGCCAGCAGCTTGGGACTAGCGGGGGGGCCAACTAGCACAGATACGCAGTATTTT.